This T cell receptor beta chain appears in the sequencing data of a study of blood T cell repertoires in COVID-19. Study processing details: Cell counts per sample came from amplifying reference gene primers. Profiled with immunoSEQ multiplex PCR; TCRdb holds only in-frame clones, not every one. V and J calls and clone size are those listed in that table; D and trimming were worked out from the DNA. The table has under 350,000 clones, 80% to 90% seen once. Germline CDR1 is SGHRS and CDR2 is YFSETQ. Trimming cost V 8 bases and J 1 base; bases outside gene matches: 8. CDR3 size: 14 residues. The sample comprised peripheral blood. J is TRBJ2-7 and V is TRBV5-1, with 8 bases fitting TRBD1. The TCR sequence derives from a man aged 35-49 years with acute or convalescent COVID-19. DNA for the CDR3: TGCGCCAGTGCGACTTACAGGGGGTCCTACGAGCAGTACTTC. This translates into CASATYRGSYEQYF. Drawing the rest from reference TRBV5-1 and TRBJ2-7, the complete variable domain is KAGVTQTPRYLIKTRGQQVTLSCSPISGHRSVSWYQQTPGQGLQFLFEYFSETQRNKGNFPGRFSGRQFSNSRSEMNVSTLELGDSALYLCASATYRGSYEQYFGPGTRLTVT.